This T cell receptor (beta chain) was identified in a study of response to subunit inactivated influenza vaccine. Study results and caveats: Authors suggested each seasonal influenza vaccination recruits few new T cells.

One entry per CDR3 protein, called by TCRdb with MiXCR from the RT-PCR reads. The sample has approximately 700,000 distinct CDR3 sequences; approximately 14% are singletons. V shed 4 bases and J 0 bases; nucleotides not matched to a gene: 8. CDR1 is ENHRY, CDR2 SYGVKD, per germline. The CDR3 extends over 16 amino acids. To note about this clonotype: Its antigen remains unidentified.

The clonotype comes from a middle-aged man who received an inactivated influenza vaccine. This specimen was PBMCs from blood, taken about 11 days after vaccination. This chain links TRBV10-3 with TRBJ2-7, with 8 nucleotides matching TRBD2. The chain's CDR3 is CAISGISGVSSYEQYF. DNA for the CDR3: TGTGCCATCAGTGGGATTAGCGGGGTGAGCTCCTACGAGCAGTACTTC.